The rows below give T cell receptor beta chains drawn from one sample of a study of blood T cell repertoires in COVID-19. This table comes from immunoSEQ multiplex PCR, and its TCRdb copy is limited to in-frame clones, with some not included. The data hold fewer than 90,000 clones, with 90% to 95% observed a single time. Specimen: peripheral blood. Every receptor here comes from a human donor with active COVID-19. The donor label of this sample is uncertain. The CDR3 runs from the conserved cysteine through the conserved F or W. A D gene is named only where the DNA matches it firmly. Some rows have no size entry. The others give once, few or many, or a class for an expanded clone.

clone_size	v_call	j_call	cdr3_length	d_call	cdr3_aa	cdr3_nt
.	TRBV6-1	TRBJ1-1	15	TRBD1	CASSQNPRQGVMAFF	TGTGCCAGCAGCCAAAACCCCAGACAGGGGGTAATGGCTTTCTTT
.	TRBV14	TRBJ2-2	15	TRBD1	CASSQTGAWTGELFF	TGTGCCAGCAGCCAAACAGGGGCCTGGACCGGGGAGCTGTTTTTT
once	TRBV29-1	TRBJ2-2	17	TRBD1	CSVEARDRGTNTGELFF	TGCAGCGTTGAAGCAAGGGACAGGGGGACGAACACCGGGGAGCTGTTTTTT
.	TRBV25-1	TRBJ2-2	16	.	CASSELGHLGPGELFF	TGTGCCAGCAGTGAATTGGGACATTTAGGCCCCGGGGAGCTGTTTTTT
.	TRBV15	TRBJ2-5	13	.	CATGLESQETQYF	TGTGCCACCGGCCTAGAGTCCCAAGAGACCCAGTACTTC
once	TRBV7-9	TRBJ1-2	13	.	CASSQTAGGGYTF	TGTGCCAGCAGCCAAACGGCGGGGGGCGGCTACACCTTC
.	TRBV6-2/TRBV6-3	TRBJ1-2	13	.	CASSLDGGGGYTF	TGTGCCAGCAGTTTGGATGGGGGAGGTGGCTACACCTTC
.	TRBV27	TRBJ1-2	15	.	CASRSSPGLPYGYTF	TGTGCCAGCAGGTCCTCCCCGGGACTCCCCTATGGCTACACCTTC
once	TRBV7-6	TRBJ2-3	16	TRBD2	CASSQGLAGSTDTQYF	TGTGCCAGCAGCCAGGGACTAGCGGGATCCACAGATACGCAGTATTTT
.	TRBV10-3	TRBJ2-7	16	TRBD2	CAISGLAGAAPYEQYF	TGTGCCATCAGTGGACTAGCGGGGGCCGCCCCCTACGAGCAGTACTTC
.	TRBV9	TRBJ2-2	14	.	CASSAETGPGELFF	TGTGCCAGCAGCGCAGAAACAGGCCCCGGGGAGCTGTTTTTT
.	TRBV14	TRBJ1-1	14	.	CASSQLDRNTEAFF	TGTGCCAGCAGCCAGCTCGACAGGAACACTGAAGCTTTCTTT
.	TRBV21-1	TRBJ2-7	11	.	CASKNCYEQYF	TGTGCCAGCAAGAACTGCTACGAGCAGTACTTC
.	TRBV12-3/TRBV12-4	TRBJ2-7	13	.	CASSLRRGYEQYF	TGTGCCAGCAGTTTAAGGAGAGGCTACGAGCAGTACTTC
.	TRBV11-3	TRBJ2-7	13	.	CASSSPRGYEQYF	TGTGCCAGCAGCTCTCCTAGGGGCTACGAGCAGTACTTC
.	TRBV6-5	TRBJ1-3	11	.	CASTGLDTIYF	TGTGCCAGCACGGGGTTAGACACCATATATTTT
.	TRBV10-1	TRBJ2-7	13	TRBD2	CASILAGAGEQYF	TGCGCCAGCATCCTAGCGGGGGCCGGGGAGCAGTACTTC
.	TRBV7-9	TRBJ1-1	16	.	CASSLDRDTRNTEAFF	TGTGCCAGCAGCTTAGACAGGGACACCAGGAACACTGAAGCTTTCTTT
.	TRBV6-1	TRBJ1-2	14	.	CASSELGGSYVYTF	TGTGCCAGCAGTGAACTGGGGGGATCCTATGTCTACACCTTC
once	TRBV19	TRBJ2-2	17	.	CASSAGWQIANTGELFF	TGTGCCAGTAGTGCGGGGTGGCAGATCGCGAACACCGGGGAGCTGTTTTTT
.	TRBV6-5	TRBJ2-5	15	TRBD1	CASSYSGGRFETQYF	TGTGCCAGCAGTTACTCAGGGGGCAGGTTCGAGACCCAGTACTTC
.	TRBV10-3	TRBJ2-1	15	TRBD1	CAISDSGTGGNEQFF	TGTGCCATCAGTGATTCCGGGACAGGGGGCAATGAGCAGTTCTTC
.	TRBV19	TRBJ2-3	15	.	CASSIGGLITDTQYF	TGTGCCAGTAGTATAGGAGGGCTGATCACAGATACGCAGTATTTT
.	TRBV5-1	TRBJ2-3	15	TRBD2	CASSPSAGGPDTQYF	TGCGCCAGCAGCCCCTCAGCGGGAGGGCCAGATACGCAGTATTTT
.	TRBV11-3	TRBJ2-5	14	TRBD1	CASSWTGATGTQYF	TGTGCCAGCAGCTGGACAGGGGCGACGGGGACCCAGTACTTC
.	TRBV20-1	TRBJ1-5	15	.	CSASRPGANNQPQHF	TGCAGTGCTAGTCGCCCGGGAGCCAACAATCAGCCCCAGCATTTT
.	TRBV10-2	TRBJ2-6	16	TRBD1	CASSETGGAGANVLTF	TGCGCCAGCAGTGAGACAGGGGGCGCTGGGGCCAACGTCCTGACTTTC
.	TRBV11-2	TRBJ1-4	15	.	CASSPSVATNEKLFF	TGTGCCAGCAGCCCCTCGGTTGCAACTAATGAAAAACTGTTTTTT
.	TRBV3-1/TRBV3-2	TRBJ1-1	15	.	CASSFADLGGTEAFF	TGTGCCAGCAGCTTCGCGGACCTGGGAGGGACTGAAGCTTTCTTT
.	TRBV3-1/TRBV3-2	TRBJ2-7	14	.	CASSQDTGNYEQYF	TGTGCCAGCAGCCAAGATACCGGGAACTACGAGCAGTACTTC
once	TRBV6-6	TRBJ1-4	11	.	CASTYNEKLFF	TGTGCCAGCACCTATAATGAAAAACTGTTTTTT
.	TRBV7-6	TRBJ1-1	13	.	CASSPQANTEAFF	TGTGCCAGCAGCCCTCAGGCGAACACTGAAGCTTTCTTT
.	TRBV7-9	TRBJ2-5	17	TRBD2	CASSLRGLAGAEETQYF	TGTGCCAGCAGCCTGCGTGGACTAGCGGGAGCGGAAGAGACCCAGTACTTC